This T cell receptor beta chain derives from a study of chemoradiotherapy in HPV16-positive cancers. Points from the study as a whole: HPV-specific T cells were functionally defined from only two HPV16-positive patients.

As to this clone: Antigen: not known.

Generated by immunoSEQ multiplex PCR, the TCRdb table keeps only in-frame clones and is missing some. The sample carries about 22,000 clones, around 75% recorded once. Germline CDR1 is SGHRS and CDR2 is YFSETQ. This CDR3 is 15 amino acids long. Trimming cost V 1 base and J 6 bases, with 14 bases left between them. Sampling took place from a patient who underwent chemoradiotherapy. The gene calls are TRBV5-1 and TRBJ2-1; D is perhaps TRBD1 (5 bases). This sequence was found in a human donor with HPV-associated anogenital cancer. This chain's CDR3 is CASSLIRGSGNEQFF. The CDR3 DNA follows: TGCGCCAGCAGCTTGATAAGGGGTTCGGGCAATGAGCAGTTCTTC.